The present entry profiles one T cell receptor beta chain with its context. Its recognized antigen is unknown. Base qualities are not at hand, and no much larger clone is one base apart. Distinct nucleotide sequences in the sample also encode this CDR3. The intended sense of this specimen's time point label: around 24 weeks on oral tofacitinib. This specimen's treatment or condition label, per the study, means: oral pan-JAK inhibitor, 5-10 mg twice daily. Lesional scalp punch biopsies and peripheral blood were obtained from alopecia areata patients. After PBMCs were isolated by density centrifugation and stained for CD3, CD4 and CD8, a FACSAria was used to sort CD4+ and CD8+ T cells. This sample was taken from a study of CD8+ T cells in alopecia areata (dated by TCRdb to the late 2010s). Describing the broader study: The treated patients, all with moderate-to-severe alopecia areata, were enrolled in an open-label pilot trial of oral tofacitinib given at 5 to 10 mg twice daily. Tofacitinib was administered for 6 to 18 months, and 6 months of follow-up off drug were then conducted to assess delayed response and recurrence. Disease severity in treated patients was measured with the SALT score, which quantifies the percentage of affected scalp surface area. To study T cell clonal expansion in alopecia areata, the researchers applied high-throughput TCRbeta sequencing to both the C3H/HeJ mouse model and human patients. On the human side, TCRbeta sequencing was run on scalp tissue and on sorted CD4+ and CD8+ peripheral blood T cells from healthy controls and from alopecia areata patients with either patchy or totalis/universalis disease. Tofacitinib-treated patients had biopsies at baseline and at 4 and 24 weeks of treatment, with a later scalp biopsy in several patients. Scalp clonality was compared among normal scalp (n=4), patchy alopecia areata scalp (n=8), and alopecia totalis/universalis scalp (n=8). The RNA source kit depended on sample type: the PAXgene miRNA kit for fixed scalp, the miRNeasy kit for PBMCs, and the RNeasy kit for mouse skin. Amplification of TCRbeta CDR3 regions was done by immunoSEQ multiplex PCR using 35 Vbeta forward primers and 13 Jbeta reverse primers. Summary of the overall study and its limitations: Many expanded lesional clones persisted in scalp and blood during tofacitinib treatment, which may partly explain relapse after stopping treatment. Compared with normal scalp, lesional scalp had higher clonality and more expanded CD8+ clones, particularly in alopecia totalis/universalis, a pattern that suggests antigenic drive. Compared with mice, TCR sequences shared between patients were less clear, possibly partly because of HLA diversity across the patient population. Tofacitinib significantly decreased scalp clonality and the number of expanded CD8+ clones among the top 100 scalp clones. Because the treated cohort was small and included a single nonresponder, larger studies are needed to assess links between baseline CD8+ expansion and response. Resident alphabeta T cells in normal human skin are also sequenced, complicating scalp TCR repertoire analysis, unlike mouse skin dominated by gammadelta T cells.

Preparation of the library involved the immunoSEQ multiplex PCR assay. RNA was extracted from all samples and reverse transcribed into cDNA, which served as template for TCR sequencing. First-strand cDNA was synthesized using SuperScript III with a 2:1 mix of oligo-dT and random hexamers. A synthetic immune receptor repertoire was used to gauge amplification bias, and whatever bias remained was removed computationally. Under the source paper's analysis protocol: After raw reads were preprocessed to remove errors, the CDR3 was defined following IMGT conventions as running from the conserved cysteine to phenylalanine. To get clonality, Shannon entropy was normalized by log2 of the number of productive unique TCRs and the result was subtracted from 1. Whether scalp clones were CD4 or CD8 was inferred by matching scalp TCRbeta sequences against CD4 and CD8 repertoires sorted from blood. TCRdb provides this immuneACCESS table in a form limited to in-frame rearrangements. Some clones are lacking; in checked studies, under half of them reflect an unresolved V gene, and why the rest are absent is not known. Clone size and V and J calls were adopted from that table, with D and trimming inferred from the DNA. Here the sample has tens of thousands of clones; roughly 70% occur a single time. Roughly a quarter of the sample lies in the top ten.

V has 4 bases trimmed and J has 1 base trimmed; junction bases matching no gene number 1. Inclusive of the bounding cysteine and phenylalanine, the CDR3 is 14 residues long. The sequence is cut down to CDR3 DNA, 42 bases in frame from base 1. For CDR1 and CDR2, the germline V gene (reference sequence) lists MNHEY and SMNVEV. The receptor comes from a human donor with alopecia areata. The chain links TRBV27 with TRBJ2-7, with 10 central nucleotides matching TRBD2. The sequencing here drew on CD8+ T cells sorted from blood, taken at week 24, from a patient treated with tofacitinib. The CDR3 sequence is CASSWTSGSYEQYF. Read as DNA, the sequence is TGTGCCAGCAGTTGGACTAGCGGATCCTACGAGCAGTACTTC.